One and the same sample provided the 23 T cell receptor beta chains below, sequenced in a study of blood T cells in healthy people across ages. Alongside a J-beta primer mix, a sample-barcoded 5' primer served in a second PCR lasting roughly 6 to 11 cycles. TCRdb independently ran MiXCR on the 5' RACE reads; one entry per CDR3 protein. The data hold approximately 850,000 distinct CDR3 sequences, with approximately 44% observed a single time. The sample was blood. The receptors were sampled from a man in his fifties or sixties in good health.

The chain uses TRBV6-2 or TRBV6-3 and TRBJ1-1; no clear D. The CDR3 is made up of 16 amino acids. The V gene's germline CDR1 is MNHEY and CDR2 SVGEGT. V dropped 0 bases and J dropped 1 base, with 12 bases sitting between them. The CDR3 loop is CASSYSPGVTNTEAFF. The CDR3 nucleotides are TGTGCCAGCAGTTACTCACCTGGGGTAACGAACACTGAAGCTTTCTTT.

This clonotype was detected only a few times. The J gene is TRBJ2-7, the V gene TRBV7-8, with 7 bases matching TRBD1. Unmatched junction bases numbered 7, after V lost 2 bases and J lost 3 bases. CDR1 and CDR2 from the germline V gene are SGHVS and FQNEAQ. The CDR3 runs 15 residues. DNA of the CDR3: TGTGCCAGCAGCTTACAGACAGGGTCGCTCTACGAGCAGTACTTC. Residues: CASSLQTGSLYEQYF.

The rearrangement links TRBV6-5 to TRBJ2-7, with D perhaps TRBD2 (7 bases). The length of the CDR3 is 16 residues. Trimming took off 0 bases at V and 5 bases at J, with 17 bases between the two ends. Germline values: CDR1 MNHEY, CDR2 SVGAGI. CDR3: CASSYSRGGPYDEQYF. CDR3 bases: TGTGCCAGCAGTTACTCGAGGGGGGGCCCATATGACGAGCAGTACTTC.

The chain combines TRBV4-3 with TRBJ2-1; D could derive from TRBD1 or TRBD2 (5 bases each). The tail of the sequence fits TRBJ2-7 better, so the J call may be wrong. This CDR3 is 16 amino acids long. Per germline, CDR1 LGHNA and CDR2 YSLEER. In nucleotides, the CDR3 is TGCGCCAGCAGCCAGACGGGACCGAGCTCCTACAATGAGCAGTACTTC. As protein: CASSQTGPSSYNEQYF.

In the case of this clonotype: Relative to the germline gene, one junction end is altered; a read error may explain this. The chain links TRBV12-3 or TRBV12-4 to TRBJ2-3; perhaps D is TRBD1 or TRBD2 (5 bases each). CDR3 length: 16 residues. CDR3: CASIGGRGEHTGTQYF. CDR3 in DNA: TGTGCCAGCATTGGGGGACGGGGAGAACACACAGGTACGCAGTATTTT.

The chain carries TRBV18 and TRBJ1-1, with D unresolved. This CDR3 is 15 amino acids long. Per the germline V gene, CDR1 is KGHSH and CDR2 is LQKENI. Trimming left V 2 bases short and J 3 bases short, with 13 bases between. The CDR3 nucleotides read TGTGCCAGCTCACCAACCTTGATTCGGGACACTGAAGCTTTCTTT. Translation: CASSPTLIRDTEAFF.

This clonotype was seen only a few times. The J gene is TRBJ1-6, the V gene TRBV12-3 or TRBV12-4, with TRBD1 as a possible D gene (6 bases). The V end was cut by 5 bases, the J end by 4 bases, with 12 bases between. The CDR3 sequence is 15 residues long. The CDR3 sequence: CASSKQGVYNSPLHF. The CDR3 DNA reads TGTGCCAGCAGTAAACAGGGAGTTTATAATTCACCCCTCCACTTT.

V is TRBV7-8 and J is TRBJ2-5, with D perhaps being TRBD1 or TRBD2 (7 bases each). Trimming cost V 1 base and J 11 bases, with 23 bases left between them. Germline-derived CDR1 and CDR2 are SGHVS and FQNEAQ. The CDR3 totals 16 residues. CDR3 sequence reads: CASSLETGRARNEQYF. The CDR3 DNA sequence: TGTGCCAGCAGCTTAGAGACAGGGAGGGCGCGCAATGAGCAGTACTTC.

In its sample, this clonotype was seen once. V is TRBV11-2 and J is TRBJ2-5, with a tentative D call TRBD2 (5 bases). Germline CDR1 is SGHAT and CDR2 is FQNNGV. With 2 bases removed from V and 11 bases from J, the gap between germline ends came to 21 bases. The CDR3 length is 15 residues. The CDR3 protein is CASSLTKSTAGEQYF. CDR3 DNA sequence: TGTGCCAGCAGCTTAACCAAATCGACTGCTGGGGAGCAGTACTTC.

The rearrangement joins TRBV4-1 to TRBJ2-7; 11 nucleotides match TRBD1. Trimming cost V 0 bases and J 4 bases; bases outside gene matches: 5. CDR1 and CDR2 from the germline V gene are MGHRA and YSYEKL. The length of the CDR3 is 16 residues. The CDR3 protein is CASSQDPGTGGYEQYF. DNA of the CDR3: TGCGCCAGCAGCCAAGATCCCGGGACAGGGGGGTACGAGCAGTACTTC.

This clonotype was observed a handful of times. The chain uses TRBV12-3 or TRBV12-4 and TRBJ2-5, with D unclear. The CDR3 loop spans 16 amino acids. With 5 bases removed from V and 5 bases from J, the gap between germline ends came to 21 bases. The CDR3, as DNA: TGTGCCAGCAGTAGAATAAGGGCCGCCCAGGAGGAGACCCAGTACTTC. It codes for CASSRIRAAQEETQYF.

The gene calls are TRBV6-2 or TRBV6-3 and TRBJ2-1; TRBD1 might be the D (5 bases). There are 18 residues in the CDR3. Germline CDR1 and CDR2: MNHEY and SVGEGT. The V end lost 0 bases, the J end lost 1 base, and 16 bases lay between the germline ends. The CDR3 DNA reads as TGTGCCAGCAGTTACTCGTTTGGACACCAGCTTTCCTACAATGAGCAGTTCTTC. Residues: CASSYSFGHQLSYNEQFF.

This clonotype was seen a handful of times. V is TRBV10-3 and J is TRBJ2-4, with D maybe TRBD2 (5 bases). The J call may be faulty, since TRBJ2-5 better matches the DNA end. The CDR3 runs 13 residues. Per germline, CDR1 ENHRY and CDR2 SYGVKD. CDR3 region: CATEGSGTETQYF. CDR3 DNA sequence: TGTGCCACTGAAGGGAGCGGTACAGAGACCCAGTACTTC.

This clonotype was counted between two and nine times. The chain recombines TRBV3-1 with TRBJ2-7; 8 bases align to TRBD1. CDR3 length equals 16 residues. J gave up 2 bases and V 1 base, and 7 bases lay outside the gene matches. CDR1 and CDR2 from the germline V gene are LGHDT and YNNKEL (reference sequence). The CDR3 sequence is CASSQGERTGTYEQYF. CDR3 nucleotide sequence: TGTGCCAGCAGCCAAGGTGAGAGGACAGGGACCTACGAGCAGTACTTC.

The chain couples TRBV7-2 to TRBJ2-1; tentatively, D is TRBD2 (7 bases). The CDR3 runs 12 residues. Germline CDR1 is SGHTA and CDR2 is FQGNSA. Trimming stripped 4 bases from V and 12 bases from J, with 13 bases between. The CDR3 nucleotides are TGTGCCAGCAGCTCCAACAGGGAGGGGCAGTTCTTC. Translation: CASSSNREGQFF.

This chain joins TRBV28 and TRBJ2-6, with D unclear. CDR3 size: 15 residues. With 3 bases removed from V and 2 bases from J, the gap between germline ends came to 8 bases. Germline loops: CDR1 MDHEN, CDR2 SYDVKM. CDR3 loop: CASSFHTAGANVLTF. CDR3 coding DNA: TGTGCCAGCAGTTTCCATACAGCTGGGGCCAACGTCCTGACTTTC.

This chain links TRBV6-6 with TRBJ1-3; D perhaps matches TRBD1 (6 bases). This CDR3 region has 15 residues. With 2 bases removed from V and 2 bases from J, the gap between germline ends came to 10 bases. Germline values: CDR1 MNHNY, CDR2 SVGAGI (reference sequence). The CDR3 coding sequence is TGTGCCAGCAGTTACGATCACAGGGCTGGAAACACCATATATTTT. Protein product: CASSYDHRAGNTIYF.

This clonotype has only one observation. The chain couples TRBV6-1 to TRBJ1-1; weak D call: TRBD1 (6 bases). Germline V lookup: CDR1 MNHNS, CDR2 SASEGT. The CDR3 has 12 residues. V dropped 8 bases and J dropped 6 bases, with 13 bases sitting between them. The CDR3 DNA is TGTGCCAGCCGGGGGCCAGGCGCTGAAGCTTTCTTT. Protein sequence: CASRGPGAEAFF.

CDR3 loop: CASSQFGQLYEQYF. CDR3 sequence (DNA): TGTGCCAGCAGCCAATTTGGTCAGCTCTACGAGCAGTACTTC. This chain joins TRBV3-1 and TRBJ2-7; D remains ambiguous. V was clipped by 2 bases and J by 3 bases, with 11 bases between them. CDR1 and CDR2 (germline): LGHDT, YNNKEL (reference sequence). The CDR3 has 14 residues.

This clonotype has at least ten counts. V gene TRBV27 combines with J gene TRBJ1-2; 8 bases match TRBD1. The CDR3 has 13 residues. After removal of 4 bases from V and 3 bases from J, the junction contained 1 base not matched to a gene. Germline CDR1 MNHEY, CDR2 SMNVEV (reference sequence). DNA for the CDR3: TGTGCCAGCAGTTCGGGACAGGACTATGGCTACACCTTC. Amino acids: CASSSGQDYGYTF.

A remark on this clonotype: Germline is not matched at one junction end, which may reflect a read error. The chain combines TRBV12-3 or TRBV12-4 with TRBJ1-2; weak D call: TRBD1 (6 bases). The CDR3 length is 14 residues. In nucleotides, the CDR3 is TGTGCCAGCAGTCCGGCTGGCGGGGGCTATGACTACACCTTC. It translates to CASSPAGGGYDYTF.

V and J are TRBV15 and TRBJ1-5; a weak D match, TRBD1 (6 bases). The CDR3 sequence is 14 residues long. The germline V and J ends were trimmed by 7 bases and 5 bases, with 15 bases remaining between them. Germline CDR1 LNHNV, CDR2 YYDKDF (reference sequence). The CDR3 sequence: CATTTTGPHQPQHF. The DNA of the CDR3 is TGTGCCACCACCACGACAGGACCCCATCAGCCCCAGCATTTT. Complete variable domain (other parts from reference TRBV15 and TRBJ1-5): DAMVIQNPRYQVTQFGKPVTLSCSQTLNHNVMYWYQQKSSQAPKLLFHYYDKDFNNEADTPDNFQSRRPNTSFCFLDIRSPGLGDTAMYLCATTTTGPHQPQHFGDGTRLSIL.

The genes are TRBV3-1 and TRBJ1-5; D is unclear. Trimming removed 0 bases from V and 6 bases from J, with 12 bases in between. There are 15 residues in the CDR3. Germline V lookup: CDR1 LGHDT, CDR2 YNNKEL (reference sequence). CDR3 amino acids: CASSQDAGVVQPQHF. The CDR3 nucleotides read TGTGCCAGCAGCCAAGATGCCGGGGTGGTTCAGCCCCAGCATTTT.